The clone carrying this T cell receptor (beta chain) has a handful of counts. No antigen is known for it. This specimen belongs to a study of human T cells and chemical hapten exposure. Study-level findings and limits: TCRs whose frequency exceeded 1 in 1000 remained the same following DPC sensitization.

Time point noted: patch test 1, 2 weeks after DPC sensitization. Treatment denoted: therapeutic diphenylcyclopropenone sensitization with weekly scalp DPC. Each CDR3 protein gets one entry after TCRdb re-called the RACE reads with MiXCR. In the table there are some 180,000 distinct CDR3 sequences, 20% to 25% of which are singletons. The CDR3 contains 15 residues. Looked up from germline, CDR1 is SGHRS and CDR2 is YFSETQ. V shed 4 bases, J shed 4 bases, and the junction held 11 bases outside the gene matches. Source: whole blood, taken in connection with sensitization to the hapten diphenylcyclopropenone (DPC). The receptor was isolated from a woman aged 45-60 years with alopecia areata. Some clones in this sample may be carry-over from other donors' samples. This sequence joins TRBV5-1 and TRBJ2-7; 7 bases line up with TRBD2. The CDR3 sequence: CASSVGEGEGYEQYF. The CDR3 DNA reads TGCGCCAGCAGCGTTGGAGAAGGGGAGGGTTACGAGCAGTACTTC.